This section outlines one TCR beta chain sequence together with its context. As yet, its antigen is unknown. The repertoire was sequenced with immunoSEQ multiplex PCR; TCRdb's copy has only in-frame clones and lacks some. The sample shows 70,000 to 85,000 clones, 94% of them seen only once. The CDR3 spans 14 residues. Trimming removed 4 bases at V and 7 bases at J, with 14 bases between. Per the germline V gene, CDR1 is WNHNN and CDR2 is SYGVQD (reference sequence). The data stem from a study of OX40 agonist ivuxolimab in advanced cancers. Across the whole study: Ivuxolimab was administered intravenously to patients at 0.01 to 10 mg/kg every 2 weeks.

Broader study findings: On average, CD8+ T cells had more expanded clones than CD4+.

The chain combines TRBV10-1 with TRBJ1-5; no firm D call. Sample: CD4+ or CD8+ T cells sorted from blood, taken in a trial of the OX40 agonist ivuxolimab. The receptor comes from an adult with an advanced solid tumor such as melanoma, head and neck, liver or kidney cancer. In nucleotides, the CDR3 is TGCGCCAGCAGTGCTGGGGAGGCCTACCAGCCCCAGCATTTT. Translating it yields CASSAGEAYQPQHF.